This T cell receptor beta chain is from a study of human T cells and chemical hapten exposure. This clonotype was recorded many times. Per the original data handling: Per-sample TCR counts ranged from about 23,224 to 750,000, median around 88,000. Using its own MiXCR run on the RACE reads, TCRdb lists one record per CDR3 protein. TCRdb's processing, not the study's, gives the V and J calls here. Among some 77,000 distinct CDR3 sequences listed, about 9.2% were seen once. The CDR3 covers 16 residues. The V and J ends lost 2 bases and 7 bases, in that order; junction bases with no gene match: 13. The germline CDR1 and CDR2 sequences are SGDLS and YYNGEE. The time point was: healthy volunteer bleed at 6 weeks. It was from unfractionated whole blood that total RNA was extracted.

The chain employs TRBV9 and TRBJ1-1, with 8 bases lining up with TRBD1. This clonotype was obtained from a female donor in good health. Some clones in this sample may be carry-over from other donors' samples. Material for sequencing was whole blood. CDR3 protein: CASSVGPGQGWGEAFF. As DNA, the CDR3 is TGTGCCAGCAGCGTGGGCCCAGGACAGGGTTGGGGTGAAGCTTTCTTT.